A selection of T cell receptor beta chains follows, all from one sample in a study of OX40 agonist ivuxolimab in advanced cancers. This table comes from immunoSEQ multiplex PCR, and its TCRdb copy is limited to in-frame clones, with some not included. The table has tens of thousands of clones, less than 95% seen once. The sequences come from CD4+ or CD8+ T cells sorted from blood, collected in a trial of the OX40 agonist ivuxolimab. Receptors were obtained from an adult with an advanced solid tumor such as melanoma, head and neck, liver or kidney cancer. CDR3s include the opening cysteine and the closing phenylalanine or tryptophan. The order of the fields is V gene, clone size, D gene, J gene, CDR3 DNA, CDR3 protein. The D gene is left open where the match is weak. Some rows have no size entry. The others give once, few or many, or a class for an expanded clone.

v_call: TRBV4-2; clone_size: -; d_call: -; j_call: TRBJ1-1; cdr3_nt: TGTGCCAGCAGCCAAGATGCCGGGAACACTGAAGCTTTCTTT; cdr3_aa: CASSQDAGNTEAFF
v_call: TRBV7-2; clone_size: -; d_call: -; j_call: TRBJ1-5; cdr3_nt: TGTGCCAGCAGCCCCGCAGGGGGCAATCAGCCCCAGCATTTT; cdr3_aa: CASSPAGGNQPQHF
v_call: TRBV18; clone_size: -; d_call: -; j_call: TRBJ1-2; cdr3_nt: TGTGCCAGCTCCCCAAACGGGGGGTTGAACTATGGCTACACCTTC; cdr3_aa: CASSPNGGLNYGYTF
v_call: TRBV9; clone_size: -; d_call: -; j_call: TRBJ2-7; cdr3_nt: TGTGCCAGCAGCGTAGTCCCGGACAGCCACATTAGGTACTTC; cdr3_aa: CASSVVPDSHIRYF
v_call: TRBV11-2; clone_size: -; d_call: -; j_call: TRBJ1-4; cdr3_nt: TGTGCCAGCAGCTTGGGTACAGGGTGGAATGAAAAACTGTTTTTT; cdr3_aa: CASSLGTGWNEKLFF
v_call: TRBV4-2; clone_size: -; d_call: TRBD2; j_call: TRBJ2-1; cdr3_nt: TGTGCCAGCAGCCGGGGACTAGCGGGAGTTCCGGCTAATGAGCAGTTCTTC; cdr3_aa: CASSRGLAGVPANEQFF
v_call: TRBV5-4; clone_size: -; d_call: TRBD1; j_call: TRBJ2-2; cdr3_nt: TGTGCCAGCAGCCCAGGGGGCCCGATCACCGGGGAGCTGTTTTTT; cdr3_aa: CASSPGGPITGELFF
v_call: TRBV28; clone_size: once; d_call: TRBD2; j_call: TRBJ2-7; cdr3_nt: TGTGCCAGCAGAAGCGGGGGCTCCTACGAGCAGTACTTC; cdr3_aa: CASRSGGSYEQYF
v_call: TRBV2; clone_size: -; d_call: -; j_call: TRBJ2-5; cdr3_nt: TGTGCCAGCAGTGAAGAGACCCAGTACTTC; cdr3_aa: CASSEETQYF
v_call: TRBV19; clone_size: once; d_call: -; j_call: TRBJ2-7; cdr3_nt: TGTGCCAGTAGTACAGGACACAACCTCTACGAGCAGTACTTC; cdr3_aa: CASSTGHNLYEQYF